This T cell receptor (beta chain) emerged from a study of Ad26.COV2.S vaccination and SARS-CoV-2 variants. Points from the study as a whole: There was a possibility that the TCR breadth and depth analyses underestimated total T cell responses. Greater spike-specific TCR breadth was seen in vaccine recipients than in placebo recipients. Measurement of non-spike TCR breadth gave similar results in vaccine and placebo recipients.

TCRdb's table, derived via immunoSEQ multiplex PCR, lists solely in-frame clones and lacks some. Counted here are about 450,000 clones, 89% occurring once; the ten biggest clones make up approximately 2.5%. As to this clone: Its matching antigen is unknown.

Specified treatment: about 20 received Ad26.COV2.S at low or high dose, single or two shots; about 5 received placebo; per-sample allocation not given. Samples came from day 63 after the first vaccine or placebo injection. In Boston, an adult donor aged 18-55 years took part. CDR3 length: 11 amino acids. Germline CDR1 and CDR2: SGHNT and YENEEA. Trimming pared 5 bases from V and 5 bases from J, leaving 6 bases between. The clonotype originates from a person aged 18 to 65 who received the Ad26.COV2.S COVID-19 vaccine or a placebo. Sample: peripheral blood, taken in a trial of Ad26.COV2.S vaccine versus placebo. J is TRBJ1-2 and V is TRBV11-3; D is ambiguous. As DNA, the CDR3 is TGTGCCAGCAGCGACCAGTATGGCTACACCTTC. It codes for CASSDQYGYTF.